The entry below gives a single T cell receptor beta chain sequence along with its context. The antigen is undetermined. Germline V gene data show CDR1 as DFQATT and CDR2 as SNEGSKA (reference sequence). V was pared by 2 bases and J by 11 bases, with 12 bases between. This CDR3 has 11 amino acids. This record comes from a study of blood T cells in healthy people across ages. Study-level findings and limits: CMV infection status of these donors was not known.

It was with a sample-barcoded 5' primer and a J-beta primer mix that a second PCR of roughly 6 to 12 cycles was run. Sequencing recovered at least 2.5 million CDR3-containing paired-end reads from each sample. TCRdb passed the 5' RACE reads through MiXCR, listing each CDR3 protein once. Altogether 1.5 million to 2 million distinct CDR3 sequences are present, over 25% being singletons, with the ten largest covering 7.7%. The specimen sequenced was blood. The sequence was obtained from a woman in her 30s in good health. This rearrangement joins TRBV20-1 to TRBJ1-2, with D perhaps TRBD1 (5 bases). The CDR3 protein is CSARKVRTYTF. Here the CDR3 DNA reads TGCAGTGCTAGAAAGGTGCGGACATACACCTTC.